These 17 T cell receptor beta chains came from one sample sequenced in a study of blood T cell repertoires in COVID-19. Sequencing used immunoSEQ multiplex PCR; TCRdb keeps in-frame clones, though not all of them. The table includes approximately 270,000 clones, around nine tenths detected once. The sequenced sample was peripheral blood. The receptors come from a man between 40 and 49 years old with active or convalescent COVID-19.

This sequence joins TRBV27 and TRBJ1-6; D unclear. The CDR3 covers 15 residues. Trimming shortened V by 3 bases and J by 7 bases, and 13 bases separated the two germline ends. CDR1 is MNHEY, CDR2 SMNVEV, per germline (reference sequence). In nucleotides, the CDR3 is TGTGCCAGCAGTTTGGCGGCCAGCGAAAATTCACCCCTCCACTTT. As protein: CASSLAASENSPLHF.

J is TRBJ1-1 and V is TRBV2; D is undetermined. Germline V gene lookup returns CDR1 SNHLY and CDR2 FYNNEI. The CDR3 consists of 12 residues. Trimming pared 4 bases from V and 1 base from J, leaving 4 bases between. The CDR3 here is CASSVQNTEAFF. The CDR3, as DNA: TGTGCCAGCAGTGTCCAGAACACTGAAGCTTTCTTT.

The CDR3 DNA reads as TGTGCCAGCAGCTCGGGGGGCCGAGAGACCCAGTACTTC. This sequence encodes CASSSGGRETQYF. J is TRBJ2-5 and V is TRBV5-4; D is possibly TRBD2 (7 bases). There are 13 residues in the CDR3. The germline V gene encodes CDR1 SGHNT and CDR2 YYREEE (reference sequence). The V and J ends lost 3 bases and 4 bases respectively, with 10 bases between them.

The CDR3 nucleotides are TGCGCCAGCAGCTTGGATCTGAGGGAGGGCACTGAAGCTTTCTTT. It specifies CASSLDLREGTEAFF. This chain connects TRBV5-1 to TRBJ1-1; D remains ambiguous. V was cut by 0 bases and J by 4 bases, with 13 bases left in between. The CDR3 runs 15 residues. CDR1 SGHRS and CDR2 YFSETQ come from the germline V gene.

This clone was detected only once. V and J are TRBV11-2 and TRBJ2-2; possible D gene TRBD1, 5 bases. Germline-derived CDR1 and CDR2 are SGHAT and FQNNGV. The CDR3 covers 14 residues. V lost 0 bases and J 4 bases, leaving 6 bases between the germline ends. CDR3 in amino acids: CASSLDQGTGELFF. Here the CDR3 DNA reads TGTGCCAGCAGCTTAGATCAGGGCACCGGGGAGCTGTTTTTT.

The rearrangement uses TRBV5-1 and TRBJ2-3, with TRBD2 matching 8 bases. V lost 0 bases and J lost 5; bases outside the gene matches: 8. The CDR3 totals 16 residues. CDR1 SGHRS and CDR2 YFSETQ come from the germline V gene. CDR3 residues: CASSLAGAGGVDTQYF. The DNA of the CDR3 is TGCGCCAGCAGCTTGGCTGGTGCGGGAGGTGTAGATACGCAGTATTTT.

The gene calls are TRBV5-1 and TRBJ1-6, with a tentative D call TRBD1 (6 bases). Per germline, CDR1 SGHRS and CDR2 YFSETQ. The V and J ends lost 0 bases and 8 bases respectively, with 15 bases between them. The CDR3 extends over 16 amino acids. The CDR3 coding sequence is TGCGCCAGCAGCTTGGCCTCAGGGGCCGGTGATTCACCCCTCCACTTT. The encoded protein is CASSLASGAGDSPLHF.

The rearrangement links TRBV29-1 to TRBJ1-1, with 7 bases matching TRBD1. CDR1 and CDR2 from the germline V gene are SQVTM and ANQGSEA. Trimming at V came to 7 bases and at J to 0 bases, leaving 5 bases not matched to a gene. The length of the CDR3 is 13 residues. Here the CDR3 reads CSGKQGMNTEAFF. The CDR3 DNA is TGCAGCGGGAAACAGGGGATGAACACTGAAGCTTTCTTT.

The chain is built from TRBV19 and TRBJ2-7; D is undetermined. This CDR3 is built from 11 residues. V dropped 11 bases and J dropped 2 bases, with 10 bases sitting between them. Germline loops: CDR1 LNHDA, CDR2 SQIVND (reference sequence). CDR3 sequence: CASSDTYEQYF. The CDR3, as DNA: TGTGCCTCCTCAGACACCTACGAGCAGTACTTC.

The V call is TRBV30, the J call TRBJ2-5; 8 positions match TRBD1. This CDR3 comprises 15 residues. Trimming removed 5 bases from V and 5 bases from J; junction bases left unmatched: 13. Germline V gives CDR1 GTSNPN, CDR2 SVGIG (reference sequence). CDR3 DNA: TGTGCCTGGGGGGACAGGCTAAGGGTTGGGGAGACCCAGTACTTC. Its translation is CAWGDRLRVGETQYF. The full variable domain, with the rest looked up from reference TRBV30 and TRBJ2-5, is SQTIHQWPATLVQPVGSPLSLECTVEGTSNPNLYWYRQAAGRGLQLLFYSVGIGQISSEVPQNLSASRPQDRQFILSSKKLLLSDSGFYLCAWGDRLRVGETQYFGPGTRLLVL.

This sequence joins TRBV9 and TRBJ2-2, with a possible D match to TRBD1 (6 bases). Trimming shortened V by 2 bases and J by 3 bases, and 14 bases separated the two germline ends. Germline loops: CDR1 SGDLS, CDR2 YYNGEE. This CDR3 contains 16 residues. CDR3 DNA sequence: TGTGCCAGCAGCGTTAAGGGGACATCGCACACCGGGGAGCTGTTTTTT. As protein: CASSVKGTSHTGELFF.

The V and J genes are TRBV9 and TRBJ2-5, with 9 nucleotides matching TRBD1. Germline V gene data show CDR1 as SGDLS and CDR2 as YYNGEE. The length of the CDR3 is 16 residues. Trimming took 4 bases from V and 2 from J; bases not matched to a gene: 9. This CDR3 reads CASSPRWTGEQETQYF. The CDR3 bases are TGTGCCAGCAGCCCGCGCTGGACAGGGGAACAAGAGACCCAGTACTTC.

The chain joins TRBV15 to TRBJ1-5; maybe TRBD1 (6 bases). The ends were cut back, 0 bases at V and 6 bases at J, with 12 bases in the middle. This CDR3 has 15 amino acids. Looked up from germline, CDR1 is LNHNV and CDR2 is YYDKDF (reference sequence). DNA for the CDR3: TGTGCCACCAGCAGAGATTTGGGGGCAATTCAGCCCCAGCATTTT. This sequence encodes CATSRDLGAIQPQHF.

This chain links TRBV2 with TRBJ2-3, with TRBD1 matching 9 bases. The germline V gene has CDR1 SNHLY and CDR2 FYNNEI. This CDR3 comprises 15 residues. The V gene end was trimmed by 2 bases and the J gene end by 3 bases; junction bases not matched to a gene: 3. DNA for the CDR3: TGTGCCAGCAGTGAACTGGGACAGGGAACAGATACGCAGTATTTT. Translation gives CASSELGQGTDTQYF.

The chain carries TRBV10-3 and TRBJ1-5; 10 bases line up with TRBD1. The ends lost 0 bases at V and 5 bases at J; junction bases unmatched: 7. CDR1 is ENHRY and CDR2 is SYGVKD in the germline V gene. This CDR3 has 17 residues. Written as DNA, the CDR3 is TGTGCCATCAGTGAGTCGTTGGGACAGGGGACGCATCAGCCCCAGCATTTT. Translating gives CAISESLGQGTHQPQHF.

The chain links TRBV15 to TRBJ1-1, with TRBD1 matching over 7 bases. The CDR3 loop spans 17 amino acids. Germline V gene lookup returns CDR1 LNHNV and CDR2 YYDKDF (reference sequence). Unmatched junction bases numbered 11, after V lost 0 bases and J lost 4 bases. CDR3 DNA: TGTGCCACCAGCAGAGATTATCCCCGGACAGGACCCACTGAAGCTTTCTTT. Encoded protein: CATSRDYPRTGPTEAFF.

This rearrangement joins TRBV7-9 to TRBJ2-7, with D tentatively TRBD1 (5 bases). The V end lost 3 bases, the J end lost 6 bases, and 15 bases lay between the germline ends. CDR1 SEHNR and CDR2 FQNEAQ come from the germline V gene (reference sequence). The CDR3 contains 14 residues. The CDR3 coding sequence is TGTGCCAGCAGCTTTCATTTAGGGGCATCCGAGCAGTACTTC. Translated: CASSFHLGASEQYF.